This TCR beta chain was sequenced in a study of technical replicates of blood from a few donors. Clones were read by immunoSEQ multiplex PCR, and TCRdb kept only the in-frame ones, dropping some. The sample contains fewer than 100,000 clones, around 95% of which appear only once. CDR1 and CDR2 from the germline V gene are SGHAT and FQNNGV. The V end lost 5 bases, the J end lost 6 bases, and 20 bases lay between the germline ends. This CDR3 has 15 residues. The TCR sequence derives from a human donor in good health. The chain links TRBV11-2 to TRBJ2-7; weak D call: TRBD1 (6 bases). What was sequenced was T cells isolated from PBMCs. The DNA of the CDR3 is TGTGCCAGCAGCCCCGGGGCAGGGGAGTTCAGCGAGCAGTACTTC. It specifies CASSPGAGEFSEQYF.